A selection of T cell receptor beta chains follows, all from one sample in a study of blood T cell repertoires in COVID-19. Clones were read by immunoSEQ multiplex PCR, and TCRdb kept only the in-frame ones, dropping some. The table shows approximately 160,000 clones, with roughly four fifths occurring only once. The sequencing input was peripheral blood. The receptors were gathered from a human donor in a cohort sampled during active COVID-19. Both conserved end residues are trimmed from each CDR3. The order of the fields is J gene, V gene, CDR3 protein.

TRBJ2-2 | TRBV7-8 | ASSSSSGRDTGELF
TRBJ2-5 | TRBV2 | ATSEGLAGGQWSETQY
TRBJ2-7 | TRBV3-1/TRBV3-2 | ASSQPGLAGRSYEQY
TRBJ1-3 | TRBV2 | ASSGLLPSSGNTIY
TRBJ2-3 | TRBV11-3 | ASSFDGEGTQY
TRBJ1-5 | TRBV2 | ASSDKIPSSNQPQH
TRBJ2-4 | TRBV7-2 | ASSVDFAKNIQY
TRBJ1-6 | TRBV30 | AWSVQVPNSPLH
TRBJ2-1 | TRBV11-3 | ASSPGQVDSYNEQF
TRBJ2-3 | TRBV5-1 | ASSLYLQGSTDTQY
TRBJ2-7 | TRBV19 | ASSIGGTSYEQY
TRBJ2-3 | TRBV3-1/TRBV3-2 | ASSQEAHPRVALAGSTDTQY
TRBJ2-7 | TRBV6-5 | ASSTLTSGIYEQY